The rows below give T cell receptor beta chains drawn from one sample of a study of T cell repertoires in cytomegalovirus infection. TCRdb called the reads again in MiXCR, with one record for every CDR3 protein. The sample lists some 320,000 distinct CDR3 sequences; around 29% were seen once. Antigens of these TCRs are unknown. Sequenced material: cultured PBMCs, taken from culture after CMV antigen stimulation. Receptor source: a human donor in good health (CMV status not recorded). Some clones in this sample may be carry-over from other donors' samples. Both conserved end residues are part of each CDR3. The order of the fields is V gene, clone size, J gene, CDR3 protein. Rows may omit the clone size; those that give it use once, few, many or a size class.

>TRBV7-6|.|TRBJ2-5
CASSLGIETQYF
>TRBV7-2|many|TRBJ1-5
CASSLVGAGSNQPQHF
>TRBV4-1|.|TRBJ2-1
CASSPDRGRTYNEQFF
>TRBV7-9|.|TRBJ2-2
CASSSGQGGTGELFF
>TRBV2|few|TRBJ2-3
CASSSGVGYTQYF
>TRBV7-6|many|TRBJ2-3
CASSLVGVSDTQYF
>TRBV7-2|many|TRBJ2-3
CASSPDLTDTQYF
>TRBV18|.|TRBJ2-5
CASSPGAAEETQYF
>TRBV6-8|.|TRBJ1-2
CASRIEAAGGYTF
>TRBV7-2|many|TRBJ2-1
CASSLRFLAGNEQFF
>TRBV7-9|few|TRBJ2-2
CASSPDRKPTGELFF
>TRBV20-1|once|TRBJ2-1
CGLSGSFDEQFF
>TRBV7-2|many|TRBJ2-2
CASSLGLRGSGGELFF
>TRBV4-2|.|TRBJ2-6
CASSQEGHSGANVLTF
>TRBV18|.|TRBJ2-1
CASSPETVGYNEQFF
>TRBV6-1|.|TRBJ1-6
CASSEEIVNSPLHF
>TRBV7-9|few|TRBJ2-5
CASSLLEGETQYF
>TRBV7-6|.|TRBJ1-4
CASSLTYRGHNEKLFF